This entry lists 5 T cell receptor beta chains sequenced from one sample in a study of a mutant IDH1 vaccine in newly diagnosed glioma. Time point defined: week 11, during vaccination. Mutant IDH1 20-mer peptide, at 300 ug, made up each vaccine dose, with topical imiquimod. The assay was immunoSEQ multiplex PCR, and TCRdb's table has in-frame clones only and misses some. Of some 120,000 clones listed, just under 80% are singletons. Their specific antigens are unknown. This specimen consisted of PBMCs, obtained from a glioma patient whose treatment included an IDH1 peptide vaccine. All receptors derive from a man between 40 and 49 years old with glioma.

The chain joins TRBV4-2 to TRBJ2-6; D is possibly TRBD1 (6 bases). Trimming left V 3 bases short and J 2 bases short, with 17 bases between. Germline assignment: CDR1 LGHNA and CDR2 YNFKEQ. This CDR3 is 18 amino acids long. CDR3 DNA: TGTGCCAGCAGCCAGCCGGGACACCTAGACGCTGGGGCCAACGTCCTGACTTTC. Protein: CASSQPGHLDAGANVLTF.

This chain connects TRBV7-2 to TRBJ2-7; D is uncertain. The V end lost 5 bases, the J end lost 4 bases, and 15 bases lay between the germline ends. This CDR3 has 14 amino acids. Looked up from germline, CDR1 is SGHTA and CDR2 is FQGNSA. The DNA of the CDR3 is TGTGCCAGCAGCCCTGCCGGCTCTCTATACGAGCAGTACTTC. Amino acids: CASSPAGSLYEQYF.

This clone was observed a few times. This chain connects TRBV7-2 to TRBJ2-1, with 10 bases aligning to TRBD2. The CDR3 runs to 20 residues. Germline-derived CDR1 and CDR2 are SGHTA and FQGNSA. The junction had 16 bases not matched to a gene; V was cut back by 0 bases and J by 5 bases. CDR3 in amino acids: CASSLAYRGSTSGVNNEQFF. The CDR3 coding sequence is TGTGCCAGCAGCTTAGCGTATAGAGGATCAACTAGCGGGGTGAACAATGAGCAGTTCTTC.

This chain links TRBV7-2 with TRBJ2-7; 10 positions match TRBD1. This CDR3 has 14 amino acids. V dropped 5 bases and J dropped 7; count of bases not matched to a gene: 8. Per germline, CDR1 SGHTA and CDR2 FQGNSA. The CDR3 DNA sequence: TGTGCCAGCAGCAACGGACAGGGGGTCGGGGAGCAGTACTTC. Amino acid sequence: CASSNGQGVGEQYF.

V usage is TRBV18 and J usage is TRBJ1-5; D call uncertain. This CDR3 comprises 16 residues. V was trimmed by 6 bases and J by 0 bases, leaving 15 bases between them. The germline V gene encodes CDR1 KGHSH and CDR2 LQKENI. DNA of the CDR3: TGTGCCAGCTCCAAACGAATTGGGGATAGCAATCAGCCCCAGCATTTT. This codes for CASSKRIGDSNQPQHF.